Sequencing of this T cell receptor (beta chain) was carried out in a study of blood T cell repertoires in COVID-19. As for the study in general: T cells, B-cell-depleted T cells, or PBMCs provided the cDNA or gDNA that served as material.

V was cut by 4 bases and J by 6 bases, with 12 bases left in between. The CDR3 runs 13 residues. Germline V gives CDR1 SGHVS, CDR2 FQNEAQ. The repertoire was sequenced with immunoSEQ multiplex PCR; TCRdb's copy has only in-frame clones and lacks some. This table has over 150,000 clones, approximately 83% appearing once. The V call is TRBV7-8, the J call TRBJ1-1; D call uncertain. This clonotype was obtained from a woman in her fifties or sixties with acute or convalescent COVID-19. Sequences were obtained from peripheral blood. Written as DNA, the CDR3 is TGTGCCAGCAGCTCGGTCCTGAGGGCTGAAGCTTTCTTT. This codes for CASSSVLRAEAFF.